This is a list of T cell receptor beta chains from one sample in a study of shared clonotypes between healthy human individuals. Measured with immunoSEQ multiplex PCR; TCRdb has only the in-frame clones, and not every one. Here the sample spans about 2.4 million clones, over 85% being singletons. Input material: naive CD4+ T cells sorted from blood. All receptors come from a man between 18 and 35 years old in good health. CDR3s include the opening cysteine and the closing phenylalanine or tryptophan. A D gene is named only where the DNA matches it firmly. The listing skips clone size in some rows; elsewhere it reads once, few, many or a size class.

TRBV7-2	-	TRBJ2-6	18	TRBD2	TGTGCCAGCAGCTCTTTAGCGGGAGGCCGCTCTGGGGCCAACGTCCTGACTTTC	CASSSLAGGRSGANVLTF
TRBV6-1	once	TRBJ2-3	17	-	TGTGCCAGCAGTGAGGCTCCTCGGGGGAGTAGCACAGATACGCAGTATTTT	CASSEAPRGSSTDTQYF
TRBV25-1	-	TRBJ2-1	16	-	TGTGCCAGCAGCGCGGCCGCAGTTCGCTCCTACAATGAGCAGTTCTTC	CASSAAAVRSYNEQFF
TRBV28	-	TRBJ1-5	15	TRBD1	TGTGCCAGCAGTACTATGGGACAGATCAATCAGCCCCAGCATTTT	CASSTMGQINQPQHF
TRBV6-1	once	TRBJ2-1	15	TRBD2	TGTGCCAGCATCCGGGGACTAGCGGGAGTCGGTGAGCAGTTCTTC	CASIRGLAGVGEQFF
TRBV5-1	-	TRBJ2-7	15	TRBD1	TGCGCCAGCAGCTTGGGGGGGACAGCCTCCTACGAGCAGTACTTC	CASSLGGTASYEQYF
TRBV11-2	-	TRBJ1-4	15	TRBD1	TGTGCCAGCAGCCAACGGGACAGGGGGAATGAAAAACTGTTTTTT	CASSQRDRGNEKLFF
TRBV2	-	TRBJ1-5	14	-	TGTGCCAGCAGCCTCGAAGGGGCCCGTCAGCCCCAGCATTTT	CASSLEGARQPQHF
TRBV5-1	-	TRBJ2-1	14	TRBD2	TGCGCCAGCAGCTCCGGGACTAGAATAGATGAGCAGTTCTTC	CASSSGTRIDEQFF
TRBV6-1	-	TRBJ1-4	16	-	TGTGCCAGCAGTGAAGGGTTGACGGCGGCTAATGAAAAACTGTTTTTT	CASSEGLTAANEKLFF
TRBV19	-	TRBJ1-1	15	TRBD1	TGTGCCAGTAGTATAGGTGACAGGGGGGGGGCTGAAGCTTTCTTT	CASSIGDRGGAEAFF
TRBV11-2	-	TRBJ1-4	16	-	TGTGCCAGCAGTAGGACGAGGGGTTGGGAAAATGAAAAACTGTTTTTT	CASSRTRGWENEKLFF
TRBV2	-	TRBJ2-7	15	TRBD1	TGTGCCAGCAGTGGGACAGGAGAACCGACCTACGAGCAGTACTTC	CASSGTGEPTYEQYF
TRBV4-1	once	TRBJ2-5	18	-	TGCGCCAGCAGCCAAGGGGTAACAGGGTTTCAGAGCGGAGAGACCCAGTACTTC	CASSQGVTGFQSGETQYF
TRBV11-3	-	TRBJ2-1	14	TRBD2	TGTGCCAGCAGTCGAACTAGCGCCTACAATGAGCAGTTCTTC	CASSRTSAYNEQFF
TRBV5-4	-	TRBJ2-2	17	TRBD2	TGTGCCAGCAGACGGGGGAGACTAGCGGCGAACACCGGGGAGCTGTTTTTT	CASRRGRLAANTGELFF
TRBV10-2	-	TRBJ1-6	18	-	TGCGCCAGCAGTGTCTACAGTGGGGTAGGCTCCTATAATTCACCCCTCCACTTT	CASSVYSGVGSYNSPLHF
TRBV10-3	-	TRBJ2-7	15	-	TGTGCCATCAGTGCTACCGGGACTTCGGGTTCCGAGCAGTACTTC	CAISATGTSGSEQYF
TRBV10-3	-	TRBJ2-3	15	TRBD1	TGTGCCATCAGTGGGGGACAGGGCGTCCCAGATACGCAGTATTTT	CAISGGQGVPDTQYF
TRBV2	once	TRBJ2-2	15	TRBD1	TGTGCCAGCAGTGCCAGACAGGGCCCCACCGGGGAGCTGTTTTTT	CASSARQGPTGELFF
TRBV6-6	-	TRBJ2-7	15	TRBD2	TGTGCCAGCAGTCCTTCGCTAGCGGGAGTTTACGAGCAGTACTTC	CASSPSLAGVYEQYF
TRBV5-1	-	TRBJ2-1	15	TRBD2	TGCGCCAGCAGCTTGGAGCTAGCGGGGTACAATGAGCAGTTCTTC	CASSLELAGYNEQFF
TRBV10-2	-	TRBJ1-2	14	TRBD1	TGCGCCAGTTCGAAGGGACAGGGAGGCTATGGCTACACCTTC	CASSKGQGGYGYTF
TRBV10-3	once	TRBJ2-6	16	-	TGTGCCATCAGTGAGCGGAGGGGTTCTGGGGCCAACGTCCTGACTTTC	CAISERRGSGANVLTF
TRBV30	-	TRBJ2-3	14	-	TGTGCCTGGAGCCAGGGACTTGGGACAGATACGCAGTATTTT	CAWSQGLGTDTQYF
TRBV7-2	-	TRBJ1-1	16	-	TGTGCCAGCAGCTTGGCACCCATAGGGAGGAACACTGAAGCTTTCTTT	CASSLAPIGRNTEAFF
TRBV6-4	-	TRBJ2-7	17	-	TGTGCCAGCAGTCCTTGGGACCCCGGCGTGGGGTCCTACGAGCAGTACTTC	CASSPWDPGVGSYEQYF
TRBV18	-	TRBJ2-3	16	TRBD2	TGTGCCAGCTCACGGACTAGCGGGGGGATCAGAGATACGCAGTATTTT	CASSRTSGGIRDTQYF
TRBV6-4	-	TRBJ2-7	15	TRBD1	TGTGCCAGCAGTTTACAGGGGTATAGCTCCTACGAGCAGTACTTC	CASSLQGYSSYEQYF
TRBV19	-	TRBJ2-5	15	TRBD2	TGTGCCAGTAGTATTGTTTGGCGGGAGCCGGGAGCCCAGTACTTC	CASSIVWREPGAQYF
TRBV7-2	-	TRBJ1-2	14	-	TGTGCCAGCAGCTTAGCGTGGCAGAGCCATGGCTACACCTTC	CASSLAWQSHGYTF
TRBV10-2	once	TRBJ2-1	15	TRBD2	TGCGCCAGCAGTAAACCGGGACTAGCGGGAGGGGGCCAGTTCTTC	CASSKPGLAGGGQFF
TRBV19	-	TRBJ1-4	15	-	TGTGCCAGTAGCATACAGGGCTTATTTAATGAAAAACTGTTTTTT	CASSIQGLFNEKLFF
TRBV14	-	TRBJ1-2	16	-	TGTGCCAGCAGCCAAGATATGAGTCGGGGCTCGAAGGGCTACACCTTC	CASSQDMSRGSKGYTF
TRBV5-1	-	TRBJ2-1	12	-	TGCGCCAGCAGCGAGCCGAGCAATGAGCAGTTCTTC	CASSEPSNEQFF
TRBV18	-	TRBJ1-2	15	-	TGTGCCAGCTCACCACTCAGAGGACCTGACTATGGCTACACCTTC	CASSPLRGPDYGYTF